Each of the 15 T cell receptor beta chains below was sequenced from the same sample in a study of Graves' ophthalmopathy and Graves' hyperthyroidism. Using RNA transcripts, the TCR beta CDR3 regions were amplified. A first-round RT-PCR used HTBI primers, followed by a second-round multiplex PCR. TCRdb re-called the multiplex PCR reads through MiXCR, storing one row per CDR3 protein. The sample includes about 550,000 distinct CDR3 sequences, about two fifths seen only once; the top ten take roughly 4.5%. Sequenced material: peripheral blood or thyroid tissue (not recorded which). Receptor source: an adult man with Graves' hyperthyroidism.

At least ten counts were recorded for this clonotype. This chain uses TRBV27 with TRBJ1-6; TRBD1 matches at 8 bases. Unmatched junction bases numbered 8, after V lost 3 bases and J lost 10 bases. Per the germline V gene, CDR1 is MNHEY and CDR2 is SMNVEV (reference sequence). The CDR3 length is 15 residues. CDR3 sequence (DNA): TGTGCCAGCAGTTTGGGAGGACAGGGAGGATCACCCCTCCACTTT. This gives the protein CASSLGGQGGSPLHF.

Ten or more counts support this clonotype. Here the CDR3 DNA reads TGCGCCAGCAGCCAAGTACTCGGGACAGGGAGCTACGAGCAGTACTTC. Residues: CASSQVLGTGSYEQYF. The rearrangement joins TRBV4-1 to TRBJ2-7; 9 bases match TRBD1. This CDR3 has 16 amino acids. CDR1 is MGHRA, CDR2 YSYEKL, per germline. V trimming: 1 base; J trimming: 3 bases; junction bases outside the gene matches: 7.

On this clonotype itself: This may be a read error: a much more frequent sequence differs by one nucleotide. The chain combines TRBV20-1 with TRBJ2-2; 14 bases line up with TRBD2. CDR1 and CDR2 (germline): DFQATT, SNEGSKA (reference sequence). Trimming cost V 3 bases and J 5 bases; bases outside gene matches: 2. CDR3 size: 15 residues. For the CDR3, the DNA is TGCAGTGCTAGGGGGACTAGCGGGAGTACCGGGGAGCTGTTTTTT. Its translation: CSARGTSGSTGELFF.

The table lists this clonotype with a few counts. The chain has TRBV10-1 and TRBJ1-6, with D unresolved. The germline gives CDR1 WNHNN, CDR2 SYGVQD (reference sequence). V was shortened by 3 bases and J by 8 bases, with 8 bases between the two germline ends. The CDR3 spans 13 residues. The CDR3 protein is CASSDQMDSPLHF. The CDR3 DNA sequence: TGCGCCAGCAGTGACCAGATGGATTCACCCCTCCACTTT.

The chain carries TRBV7-9 and TRBJ2-7; 8 bases line up with TRBD2. The DNA end is a closer match to TRBJ2-1, so the J assignment may be wrong. This CDR3 contains 17 residues. The germline V gene has CDR1 SEHNR and CDR2 FQNEAQ (reference sequence). CDR3 bases: TGTGCCAGCAGCCAAGATCCCCCGGGACTAGAGGCCAATGAGCAGTTCTTC. Residues: CASSQDPPGLEANEQFF.

The rearrangement links TRBV10-1 to TRBJ2-7; maybe TRBD1 (5 bases). Germline V gene sequence: CDR1 WNHNN, CDR2 SYGVQD (reference sequence). V lost 6 bases and J 3 bases, leaving 15 bases between the germline ends. This CDR3 spans 14 amino acids. CDR3 coding DNA: TGCGCCAGCAGAAGACAGTACGTCGGCTACGAGCAGTACTTC. Amino acids: CASRRQYVGYEQYF.

In regard to this clonotype: Mismatch with germline at one junction end may stem from a read error. The chain combines TRBV7-2 with TRBJ1-3; no definite D call. CDR3 length equals 17 residues. From germline, CDR1 is SGHTA and CDR2 FQGNSA. The CDR3 sequence: CASSQRRRESSGNTIYF. CDR3 in DNA: TGCGCCAGCAGCCAACGACGGAGGGAGAGCTCTGGAAACACCATATATTTT.

The chain joins TRBV12-3 or TRBV12-4 to TRBJ2-5, with TRBD1 matching 7 bases. CDR3 size: 15 residues. J gave up 2 bases and V 5 bases, and 8 bases lay outside the gene matches. The CDR3 region is CASSTGTVPQETQYF. The CDR3 bases are TGTGCCAGCAGTACAGGGACAGTACCTCAAGAGACCCAGTACTTC.

This clonotype was counted at least ten times. The genes are TRBV6-5 and TRBJ1-1; possible D gene TRBD1, 6 bases. Germline assignment: CDR1 MNHEY and CDR2 SVGAGI. CDR3 length equals 15 residues. V was cut by 4 bases and J by 0 bases, with 12 bases left in between. This CDR3 is CASSSRGPMNTEAFF. CDR3 coding DNA: TGTGCCAGCAGTTCCAGGGGTCCAATGAACACTGAAGCTTTCTTT.

The chain recombines TRBV5-1 with TRBJ1-4; D may be TRBD1 (5 bases). With 4 bases removed from V and 5 bases from J, the gap between germline ends came to 18 bases. The germline V gene has CDR1 SGHRS and CDR2 YFSETQ. CDR3 length: 16 residues. The chain's CDR3 is CASSPQPGGGNEKLFF. The CDR3 DNA sequence: TGCGCCAGCAGCCCCCAACCTGGGGGGGGGAATGAAAAACTGTTTTTT.

This clonotype was counted many times. J is TRBJ2-7 and V is TRBV5-6; 11 positions agree with TRBD1. This CDR3 contains 16 residues. Germline V CDR1 and CDR2: SGHDT, YYEEEE. V lost 3 bases, J lost 2 bases, and 7 bases stayed unmatched. The CDR3 protein is CASSSPDRGLPYEQYF. The CDR3 DNA reads as TGTGCCAGCAGCTCCCCGGACAGGGGGCTTCCCTACGAGCAGTACTTC.

The rearrangement links TRBV19 to TRBJ1-5; 7 positions agree with TRBD1. The CDR3 is made up of 17 amino acids. Trimming cost V 8 bases and J 1 base; bases outside gene matches: 14. The germline gives CDR1 LNHDA, CDR2 SQIVND (reference sequence). The DNA of the CDR3 is TGTGCCAGTTCTTATCGACAGGGAGGGGGGAGCAATCAGCCCCAGCATTTT. It yields the protein CASSYRQGGGSNQPQHF.

This clonotype was detected ten times or more. For the CDR3, the DNA is TGTGCCACCAGTGTCGCCGGGGGGGGGAATCAGCCCCAGCATTTT. It translates to CATSVAGGGNQPQHF. The chain couples TRBV24-1 to TRBJ1-5; perhaps TRBD1 as D (5 bases). Germline CDR1 KGHDR, CDR2 SFDVKD. V lost 5 bases and J 4 bases, leaving 14 bases between the germline ends. The CDR3 contains 15 residues.

This clonotype was seen more than once but under ten times. The chain has TRBV19 and TRBJ1-5; a possible D gene is TRBD1 (5 bases). Germline assignment: CDR1 LNHDA and CDR2 SQIVND (reference sequence). V was pared by 9 bases and J by 3 bases, with 12 bases between. The CDR3 is made up of 13 amino acids. In DNA, the CDR3 is TGTGCCAGCGGGGACGGTTACAATCAGCCCCAGCATTTT. It translates to CASGDGYNQPQHF. The full variable domain, its missing parts supplied by reference TRBV19 and TRBJ1-5, is DGGITQSPKYLFRKEGQNVTLSCEQNLNHDAMYWYRQDPGQGLRLIYYSQIVNDFQKGDIAEGYSVSREKKESFPLTVTSAQKNPTAFYLCASGDGYNQPQHFGDGTRLSIL.

This clonotype appeared a few times. The chain joins TRBV27 to TRBJ2-5; 11 bases are shared with TRBD2. Trimming cost V 6 bases and J 5 bases; bases outside gene matches: 5. The CDR3 consists of 14 residues. CDR1 is MNHEY, CDR2 SMNVEV, per germline (reference sequence). CDR3 protein: CASRASGRSETQYF. CDR3 DNA: TGTGCCAGCAGGGCTAGCGGGAGGTCGGAGACCCAGTACTTC.